Included here is one TCR beta chain sequence, with context. Its antigen is still unknown. Thyroid ultrasound, orbital computed tomography, TRAb, serum thyroxine and clinical symptoms formed the basis of diagnosis. The length of the CDR3 is 14 residues. Trimming removed 3 bases at V and 6 bases at J, with 14 bases between. Germline lookup yields CDR1 SGHNT and CDR2 YENEEA. The data belong to a study of Graves' ophthalmopathy and Graves' hyperthyroidism. Study overall: Before any treatment was given, at initial diagnosis, peripheral blood was collected. Study-wide results and limits: In blood, most expanded thyroid clonotypes above 0.001 frequency were also detected.

TCR beta CDR3 amplification used RNA transcripts. RT-PCR in the first round used HTBI primers; a second-round multiplex PCR followed. TCRdb redid the calling of the multiplex PCR reads with MiXCR, one entry per CDR3 protein. This repertoire shows 600,000 to 700,000 distinct CDR3 sequences, about two fifths found once; its top ten account for over 2.5%. The chain couples TRBV11-3 to TRBJ1-1; a weak D match, TRBD1 (6 bases). The sequenced sample consisted of peripheral blood. The source is an adult man with Graves' ophthalmopathy. The chain's CDR3 is CASSFQFGGPEAFF. CDR3 DNA sequence: TGTGCCAGCAGCTTCCAATTTGGGGGGCCTGAAGCTTTCTTT.